Sequencing of this T cell receptor beta chain was carried out in a study of cytomegalovirus exposure and HLA in healthy donors. General study results and limits: Researchers reportedly found TCR beta sequences accurately predicted most subjects' HLA-A and HLA-B alleles. Differences between HLA loci emerged in a later analysis of TCR association rates, with DRB1 most and HLA-C fewest. Several of the most significant clusters appeared linked to common viral pathogens, based on a later analysis.

Primers: 60 Vbeta forward and 13 Jbeta reverse. TCRdb keeps only in-frame clones here, not all; method: immunoSEQ multiplex PCR. The repertoire table contains about 130,000 clones. The donors, nominally healthy at sampling, likely had unrecorded immune exposures. Turning to this clone: Its matching antigen is unknown.

The origin of this receptor is a man in his late teens or twenties in good health and CMV-seronegative. The sample was PBMCs.

The CDR3 is CAISEPGGEPQHF. DNA of the CDR3: TGTGCCATCAGTGAGCCAGGGGGCGAGCCCCAGCATTTT. V gene TRBV10-3 combines with J gene TRBJ1-5, with TRBD1 matching over 8 bases. V was clipped by 2 bases and J by 8 bases; unmatched bases: 2. Germline V gene lookup returns CDR1 ENHRY and CDR2 SYGVKD. CDR3 length: 13 residues.